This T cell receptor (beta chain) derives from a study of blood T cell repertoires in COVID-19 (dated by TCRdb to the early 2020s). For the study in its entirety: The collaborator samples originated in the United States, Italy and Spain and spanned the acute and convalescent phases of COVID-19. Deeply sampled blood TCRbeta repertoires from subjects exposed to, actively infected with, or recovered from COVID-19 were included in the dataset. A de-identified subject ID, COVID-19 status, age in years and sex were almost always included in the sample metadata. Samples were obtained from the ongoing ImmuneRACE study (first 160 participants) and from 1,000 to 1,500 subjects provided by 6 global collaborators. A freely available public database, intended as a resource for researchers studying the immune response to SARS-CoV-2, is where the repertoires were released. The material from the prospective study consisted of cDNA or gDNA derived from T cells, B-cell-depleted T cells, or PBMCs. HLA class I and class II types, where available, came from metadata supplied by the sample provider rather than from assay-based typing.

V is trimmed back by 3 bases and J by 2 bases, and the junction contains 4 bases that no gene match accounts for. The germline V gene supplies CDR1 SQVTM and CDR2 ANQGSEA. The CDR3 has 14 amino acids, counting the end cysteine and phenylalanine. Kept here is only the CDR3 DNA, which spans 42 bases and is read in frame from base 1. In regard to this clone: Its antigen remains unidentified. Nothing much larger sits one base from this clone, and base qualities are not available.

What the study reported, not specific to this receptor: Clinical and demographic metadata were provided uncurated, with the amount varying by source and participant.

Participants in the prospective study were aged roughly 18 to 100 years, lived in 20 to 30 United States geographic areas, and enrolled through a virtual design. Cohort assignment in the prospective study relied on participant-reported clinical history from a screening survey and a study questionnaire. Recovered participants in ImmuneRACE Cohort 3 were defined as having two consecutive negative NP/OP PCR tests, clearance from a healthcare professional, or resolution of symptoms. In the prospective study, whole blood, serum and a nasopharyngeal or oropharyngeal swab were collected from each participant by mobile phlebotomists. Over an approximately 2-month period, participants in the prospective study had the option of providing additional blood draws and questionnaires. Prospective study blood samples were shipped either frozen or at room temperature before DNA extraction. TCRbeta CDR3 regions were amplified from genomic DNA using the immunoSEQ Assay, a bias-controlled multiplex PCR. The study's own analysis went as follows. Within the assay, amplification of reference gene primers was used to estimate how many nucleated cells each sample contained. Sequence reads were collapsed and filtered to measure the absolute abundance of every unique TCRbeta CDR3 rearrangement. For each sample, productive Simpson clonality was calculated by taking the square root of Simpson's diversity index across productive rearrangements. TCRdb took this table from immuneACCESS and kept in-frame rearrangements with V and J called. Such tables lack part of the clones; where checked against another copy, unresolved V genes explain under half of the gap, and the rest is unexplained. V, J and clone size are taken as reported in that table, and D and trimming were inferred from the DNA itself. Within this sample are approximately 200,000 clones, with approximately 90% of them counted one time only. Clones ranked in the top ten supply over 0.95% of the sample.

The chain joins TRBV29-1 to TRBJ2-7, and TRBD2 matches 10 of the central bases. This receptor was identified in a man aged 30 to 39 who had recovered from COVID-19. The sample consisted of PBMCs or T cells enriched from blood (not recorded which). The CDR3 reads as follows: CSVDASGGAYEQYF. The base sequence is TGCAGCGTTGATGCGAGCGGGGGGGCCTACGAGCAGTACTTC.